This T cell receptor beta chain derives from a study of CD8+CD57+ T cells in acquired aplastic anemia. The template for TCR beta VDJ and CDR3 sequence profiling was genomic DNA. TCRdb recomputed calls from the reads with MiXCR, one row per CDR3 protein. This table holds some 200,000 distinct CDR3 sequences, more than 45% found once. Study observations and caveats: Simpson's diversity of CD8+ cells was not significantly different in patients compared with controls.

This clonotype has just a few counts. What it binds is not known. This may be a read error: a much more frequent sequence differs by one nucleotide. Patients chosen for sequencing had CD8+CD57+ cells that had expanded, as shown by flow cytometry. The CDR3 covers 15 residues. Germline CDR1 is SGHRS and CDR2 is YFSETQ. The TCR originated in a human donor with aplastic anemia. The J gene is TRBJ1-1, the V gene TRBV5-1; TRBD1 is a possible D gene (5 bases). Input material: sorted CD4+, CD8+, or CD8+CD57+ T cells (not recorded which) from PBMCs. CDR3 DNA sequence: TGCGCCAGCAGCTTCGAGGGGCAATCGAACACTGAAGCTCTCTTT. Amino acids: CASSFEGQSNTEALF.